These T cell receptor beta chains were read from a single sample in a study of CD8 T cells in ankylosing spondylitis. In TCRdb, the 5' RACE reads were re-called with MiXCR into one record per CDR3 protein. The sample yields roughly 700,000 distinct CDR3 sequences, under 20% seen once. The sequencing sample was made of blood, either unsorted or a sorted T cell fraction (not recorded which). These receptors were collected from a male donor with ankylosing spondylitis. The conserved cysteine and the conserved F or W are not part of the CDR3 here. The order of the fields is clone size, V gene, CDR3 protein. The size entry is marked missing in some rows and otherwise reads once, few, many or a size class.

clone size: .
V gene: TRBV19
CDR3 protein: ASSSSGITEAF

clone size: .
V gene: TRBV5-1
CDR3 protein: ASTRSGTLYNEQF

clone size: .
V gene: TRBV6-5
CDR3 protein: ASSTLAGTSGDNEQF

clone size: .
V gene: TRBV5-6
CDR3 protein: ASSSLTEGGYGYT

clone size: .
V gene: TRBV5-1
CDR3 protein: ASSLERRNSYEQY

clone size: .
V gene: TRBV28
CDR3 protein: ASSSAGGVGYT

clone size: .
V gene: TRBV12-3/TRBV12-4
CDR3 protein: ASSNTRALNYGYT

clone size: many
V gene: TRBV12-3/TRBV12-4
CDR3 protein: ASSFGVGELF

clone size: .
V gene: TRBV7-9
CDR3 protein: ASSPAGVRPYNEQF

clone size: .
V gene: TRBV20-1
CDR3 protein: SARKLAGEYNEQF

clone size: few
V gene: TRBV29-1
CDR3 protein: SAQSRSYGYT

clone size: .
V gene: TRBV6-1
CDR3 protein: ASSPRETEGYADEQY

clone size: once
V gene: TRBV20-1
CDR3 protein: SARVGGTNQPQH

clone size: .
V gene: TRBV7-6
CDR3 protein: ASTFPTMDLTYEQY

clone size: few
V gene: TRBV7-9
CDR3 protein: ASSPPSDYEKLF

clone size: .
V gene: TRBV4-1
CDR3 protein: ASSVGQGAKNIQY

clone size: .
V gene: TRBV7-2
CDR3 protein: ASSLAHRDREYEQY

clone size: many
V gene: TRBV5-1
CDR3 protein: ASSPVTHVGASTEAF

clone size: .
V gene: TRBV6-5
CDR3 protein: ASRDSGGRAYEQY

clone size: few
V gene: TRBV4-1
CDR3 protein: ASSQAPPVLRATNEKLF

clone size: few
V gene: TRBV7-2
CDR3 protein: ASSLHREGDTQY

clone size: few
V gene: TRBV6-1
CDR3 protein: ASSRTSLSYEQY

clone size: many
V gene: TRBV12-3/TRBV12-4
CDR3 protein: ASRPTTGFYEQY

clone size: .
V gene: TRBV28
CDR3 protein: ASSPQTASGPYGEQF

clone size: few
V gene: TRBV5-5
CDR3 protein: ASSPGQNYNEQF

clone size: .
V gene: TRBV20-1
CDR3 protein: SAPPGGGLKGEQF

clone size: many
V gene: TRBV5-1
CDR3 protein: ASSLLVGRTNTGELF

clone size: .
V gene: TRBV5-1
CDR3 protein: ASSLGGHLQSYEQY

clone size: .
V gene: TRBV29-1
CDR3 protein: SVTTGPGNTIY

clone size: many
V gene: TRBV12-3/TRBV12-4
CDR3 protein: ASSLEGFNQPQH

clone size: .
V gene: TRBV4-2
CDR3 protein: ASSQDRQRTQY

clone size: .
V gene: TRBV12-3/TRBV12-4
CDR3 protein: ASRPAGPYNEQF

clone size: few
V gene: TRBV30
CDR3 protein: ATTGTADTEAF

clone size: few
V gene: TRBV27
CDR3 protein: ASSFGGLASETQY

clone size: .
V gene: TRBV7-6
CDR3 protein: ASSNPRDRENYNEQF

clone size: few
V gene: TRBV11-2
CDR3 protein: ASSSALSGGANTQY

clone size: .
V gene: TRBV2
CDR3 protein: ASSQTPWDPQF

clone size: few
V gene: TRBV5-1
CDR3 protein: ASSLDTGNTEAF

clone size: few
V gene: TRBV7-2
CDR3 protein: ASSLKGQGVWYGYT

clone size: .
V gene: TRBV14
CDR3 protein: ASSHRPGQKNTEAF

clone size: few
V gene: TRBV27
CDR3 protein: ASSHGTSYEQF

clone size: few
V gene: TRBV10-3
CDR3 protein: AISAGGPYEQY

clone size: few
V gene: TRBV12-3/TRBV12-4
CDR3 protein: ASSFSVGSNSPLH

clone size: .
V gene: TRBV11-2
CDR3 protein: ASSWGLAGVRETQY

clone size: .
V gene: TRBV29-1
CDR3 protein: SVRKYAGLGTETQY

clone size: .
V gene: TRBV4-3
CDR3 protein: ASSQDKAGQGYGYT

clone size: .
V gene: TRBV6-5
CDR3 protein: ASSYSNPGSSYEQY

clone size: .
V gene: TRBV29-1
CDR3 protein: SVSGGSSYNEQF

clone size: .
V gene: TRBV20-1
CDR3 protein: SARGQGF

clone size: many
V gene: TRBV12-3/TRBV12-4
CDR3 protein: ASSLIGTVHTEAF

clone size: .
V gene: TRBV29-1
CDR3 protein: SVELVQETQY